The TCR beta chain under discussion was sequenced for a study of shared clonotypes between healthy human individuals. Germline V CDR1 and CDR2: MDHEN, SYDVKM. V gave up 8 bases and J gave up 5 bases, with 9 bases separating them. The CDR3 consists of 12 residues. Study results and limitations: Clonotypes not shared had lower generation probabilities than those common to all four donors.

In replicate PCRs of sorted subsets, approximately 210 ng DNA, approximately 32,000 T cell genomes, was used. Sequencing was performed with immunoSEQ multiplex PCR; in TCRdb, only in-frame clones are kept and a portion is missing. The sample contains fewer than 400,000 clones, 74% of which appear only once. A word on this clone: Its target is not known.

The chain has TRBV28 and TRBJ2-2, with D possibly TRBD2 on 5 matching bases. The TCR comes from a man younger than 45 in good health. The sequencing input was memory CD4+ T cells sorted from blood. The subset here: CD45RA-negative fraction. The chain's CDR3 is CASLSVTGELFF. In DNA form, the CDR3 reads TGTGCCAGCCTTAGCGTGACCGGGGAGCTGTTTTTT. The variable domain in full, completed from reference TRBV28 and TRBJ2-2, reads DVKVTQSSRYLVKRTGEKVFLECVQDMDHENMFWYRQDPGLGLRLIYFSYDVKMKEKGDIPEGYSVSREKKERFSLILESASTNQTSMYLCASLSVTGELFFGEGSRLTVL.